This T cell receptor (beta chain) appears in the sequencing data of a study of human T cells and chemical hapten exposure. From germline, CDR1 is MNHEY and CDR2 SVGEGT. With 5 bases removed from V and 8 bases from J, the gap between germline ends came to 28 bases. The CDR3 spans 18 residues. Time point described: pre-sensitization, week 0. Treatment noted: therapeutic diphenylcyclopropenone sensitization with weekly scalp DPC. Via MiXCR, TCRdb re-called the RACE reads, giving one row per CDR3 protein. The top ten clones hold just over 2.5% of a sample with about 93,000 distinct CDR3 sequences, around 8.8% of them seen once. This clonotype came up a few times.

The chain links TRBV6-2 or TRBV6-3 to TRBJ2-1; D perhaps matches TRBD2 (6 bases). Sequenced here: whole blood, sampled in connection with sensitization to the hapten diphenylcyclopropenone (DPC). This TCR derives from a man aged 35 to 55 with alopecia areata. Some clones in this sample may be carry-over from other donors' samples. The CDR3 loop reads CASSDPLAGTSSRDEQFF. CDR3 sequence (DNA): TGTGCCAGCAGTGACCCCTTGGCGGGGACTTCCTCAAGGGATGAGCAGTTCTTC.